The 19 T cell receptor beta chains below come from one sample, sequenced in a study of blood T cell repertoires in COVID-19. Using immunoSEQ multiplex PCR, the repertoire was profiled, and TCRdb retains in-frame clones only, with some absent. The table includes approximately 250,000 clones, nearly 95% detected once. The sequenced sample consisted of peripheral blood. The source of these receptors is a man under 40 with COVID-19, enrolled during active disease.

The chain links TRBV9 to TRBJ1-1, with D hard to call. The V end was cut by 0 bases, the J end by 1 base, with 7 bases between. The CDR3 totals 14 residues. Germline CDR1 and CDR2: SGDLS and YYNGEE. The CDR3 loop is CASSVGLTNTEAFF. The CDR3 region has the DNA TGTGCCAGCAGCGTAGGACTGACGAACACTGAAGCTTTCTTT.

The CDR3 bases are TGCGCCAGCAGCTTGACCGGACAGGTCGTCTATGGCTACACCTTC. Its translation: CASSLTGQVVYGYTF. The chain has TRBV5-1 and TRBJ1-2; 7 bases are shared with TRBD1. Germline V gene data show CDR1 as SGHRS and CDR2 as YFSETQ. The V segment lost 1 base and the J segment 4 bases; nucleotides outside the gene matches: 7. CDR3 length: 15 residues. The entire variable domain, with the rest obtained from reference TRBV5-1 and TRBJ1-2, is as follows: KAGVTQTPRYLIKTRGQQVTLSCSPISGHRSVSWYQQTPGQGLQFLFEYFSETQRNKGNFPGRFSGRQFSNSRSEMNVSTLELGDSALYLCASSLTGQVVYGYTFGSGTRLTVV.

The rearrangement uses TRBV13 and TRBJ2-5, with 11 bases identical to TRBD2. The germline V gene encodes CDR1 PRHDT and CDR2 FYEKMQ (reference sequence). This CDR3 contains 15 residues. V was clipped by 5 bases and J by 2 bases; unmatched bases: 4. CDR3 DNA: TGTGCCAGCAGCCCAGGGACTAGCGGACAAGAGACCCAGTACTTC. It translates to CASSPGTSGQETQYF. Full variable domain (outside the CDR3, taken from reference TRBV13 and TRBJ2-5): AAGVIQSPRHLIKEKRETATLKCYPIPRHDTVYWYQQGPGQDPQFLISFYEKMQSDKGSIPDRFSAQQFSDYHSELNMSSLELGDSALYFCASSPGTSGQETQYFGPGTRLLVL.

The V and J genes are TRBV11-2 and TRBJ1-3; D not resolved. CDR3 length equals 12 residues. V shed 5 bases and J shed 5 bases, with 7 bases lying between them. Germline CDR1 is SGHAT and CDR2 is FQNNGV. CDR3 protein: CASSQNRNTIYF. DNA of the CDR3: TGTGCCAGCAGCCAAAACAGAAACACCATATATTTT.

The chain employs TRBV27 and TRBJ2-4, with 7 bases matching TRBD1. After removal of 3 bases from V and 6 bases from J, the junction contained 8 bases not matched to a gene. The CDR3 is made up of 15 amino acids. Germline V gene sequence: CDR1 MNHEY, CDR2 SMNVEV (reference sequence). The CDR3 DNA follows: TGTGCCAGCAGTTTGGGACAGTTCGGCCCAAACATTCAGTACTTC. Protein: CASSLGQFGPNIQYF.

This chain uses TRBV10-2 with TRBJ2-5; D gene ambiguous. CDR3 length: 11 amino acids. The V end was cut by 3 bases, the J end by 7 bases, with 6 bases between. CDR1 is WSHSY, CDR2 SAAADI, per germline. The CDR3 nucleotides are TGCGCCAGCAGTGACGTCGGGACCCAGTACTTC. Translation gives CASSDVGTQYF.

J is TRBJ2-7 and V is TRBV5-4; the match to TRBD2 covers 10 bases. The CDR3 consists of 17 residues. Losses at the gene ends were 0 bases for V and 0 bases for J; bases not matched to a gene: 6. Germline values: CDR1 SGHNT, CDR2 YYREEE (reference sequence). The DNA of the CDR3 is TGTGCCAGCAGCTTGGTTAGCGGGGGGCCTTTCTCCTACGAGCAGTACTTC. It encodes CASSLVSGGPFSYEQYF.

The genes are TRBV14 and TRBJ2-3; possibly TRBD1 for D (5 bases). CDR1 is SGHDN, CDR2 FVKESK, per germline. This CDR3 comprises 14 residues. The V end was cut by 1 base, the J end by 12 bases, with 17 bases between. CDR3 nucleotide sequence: TGTGCCAGCAGCCAAGCAGTATGGGGCGGAAGTCAGTATTTT. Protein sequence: CASSQAVWGGSQYF.

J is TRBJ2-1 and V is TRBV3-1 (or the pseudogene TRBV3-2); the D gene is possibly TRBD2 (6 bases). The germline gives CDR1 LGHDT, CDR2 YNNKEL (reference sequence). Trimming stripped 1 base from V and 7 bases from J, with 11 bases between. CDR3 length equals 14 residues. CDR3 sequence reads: CASSQGEAANEQFF. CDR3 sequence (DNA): TGTGCCAGCAGCCAAGGGGAGGCAGCTAATGAGCAGTTCTTC.

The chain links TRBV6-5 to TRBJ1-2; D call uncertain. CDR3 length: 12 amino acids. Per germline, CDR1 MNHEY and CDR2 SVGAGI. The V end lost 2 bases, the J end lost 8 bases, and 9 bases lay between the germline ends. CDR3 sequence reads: CASSYGVGGYTF. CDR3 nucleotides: TGTGCCAGCAGTTACGGAGTCGGGGGCTACACCTTC.

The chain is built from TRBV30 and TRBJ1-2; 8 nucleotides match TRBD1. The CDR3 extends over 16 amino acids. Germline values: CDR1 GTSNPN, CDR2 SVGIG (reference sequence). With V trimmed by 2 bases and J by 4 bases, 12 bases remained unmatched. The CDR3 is CAWSTGIGTGAYGYTF. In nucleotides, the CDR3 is TGTGCCTGGAGTACCGGGATCGGGACAGGTGCCTATGGCTACACCTTC.

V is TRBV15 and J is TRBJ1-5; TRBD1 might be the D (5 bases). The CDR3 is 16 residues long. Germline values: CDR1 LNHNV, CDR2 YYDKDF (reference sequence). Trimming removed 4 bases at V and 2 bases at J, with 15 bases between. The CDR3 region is CATSKAATVGNQPQHF. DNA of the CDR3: TGTGCCACCAGCAAGGCCGCGACAGTGGGCAATCAGCCCCAGCATTTT. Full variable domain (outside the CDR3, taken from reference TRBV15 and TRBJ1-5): DAMVIQNPRYQVTQFGKPVTLSCSQTLNHNVMYWYQQKSSQAPKLLFHYYDKDFNNEADTPDNFQSRRPNTSFCFLDIRSPGLGDTAMYLCATSKAATVGNQPQHFGDGTRLSIL.

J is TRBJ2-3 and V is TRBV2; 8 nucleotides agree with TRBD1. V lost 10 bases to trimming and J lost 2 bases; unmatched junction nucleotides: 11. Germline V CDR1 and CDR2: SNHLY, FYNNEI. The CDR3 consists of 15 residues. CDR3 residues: CAILSGQEITDTQYF. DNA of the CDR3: TGTGCCATCCTGTCGGGACAGGAGATCACAGATACGCAGTATTTT. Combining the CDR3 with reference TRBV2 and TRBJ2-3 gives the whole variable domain EPEVTQTPSHQVTQMGQEVILRCVPISNHLYFYWYRQILGQKVEFLVSFYNNEISEKSEIFDDQFSVERPDGSNFTLKIRSTKLEDSAMYFCAILSGQEITDTQYFGPGTRLTVL.

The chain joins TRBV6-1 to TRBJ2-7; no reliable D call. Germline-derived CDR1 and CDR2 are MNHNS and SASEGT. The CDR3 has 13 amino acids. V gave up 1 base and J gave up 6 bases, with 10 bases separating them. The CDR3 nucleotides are TGTGCCAGCAGTGAAGGAGTGGTTAGCGAGCAGTACTTC. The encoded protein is CASSEGVVSEQYF.

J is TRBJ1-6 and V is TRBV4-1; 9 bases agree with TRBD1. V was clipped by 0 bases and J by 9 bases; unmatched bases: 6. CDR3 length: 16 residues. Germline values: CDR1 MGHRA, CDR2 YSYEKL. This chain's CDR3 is CASSQDSLDRGSPLHF. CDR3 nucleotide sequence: TGCGCCAGCAGCCAAGATAGTCTGGACAGGGGTTCACCCCTCCACTTT.

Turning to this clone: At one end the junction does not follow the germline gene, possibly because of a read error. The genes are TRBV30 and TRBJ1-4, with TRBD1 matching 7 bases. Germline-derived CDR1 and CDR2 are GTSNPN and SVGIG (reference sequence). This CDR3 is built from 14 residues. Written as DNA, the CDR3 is TGTGCCTGGAGGCCGACAGGGCCTAAAGAAAAACTGTTTTTT. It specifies CAWRPTGPKEKLFF.

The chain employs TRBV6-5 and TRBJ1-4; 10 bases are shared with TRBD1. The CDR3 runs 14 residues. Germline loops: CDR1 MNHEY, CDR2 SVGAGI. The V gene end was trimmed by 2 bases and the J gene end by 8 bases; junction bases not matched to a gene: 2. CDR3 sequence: CASSYDRGLEKLFF. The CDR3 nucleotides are TGTGCCAGCAGTTACGACAGGGGGCTCGAAAAACTGTTTTTT.

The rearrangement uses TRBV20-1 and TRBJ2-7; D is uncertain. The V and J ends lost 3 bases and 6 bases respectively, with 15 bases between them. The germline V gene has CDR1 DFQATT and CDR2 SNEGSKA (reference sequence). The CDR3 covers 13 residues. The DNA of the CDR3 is TGCAGTGCTAGTGCGCAGGTGATGGGCGAGCAGTACTTC. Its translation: CSASAQVMGEQYF.

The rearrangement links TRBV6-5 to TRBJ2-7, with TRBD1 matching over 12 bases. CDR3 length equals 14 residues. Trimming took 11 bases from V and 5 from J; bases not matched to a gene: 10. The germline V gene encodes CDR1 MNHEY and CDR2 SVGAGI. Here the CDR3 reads CAGTPGQGAHEQYF. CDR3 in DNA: TGTGCCGGGACGCCGGGACAGGGGGCCCACGAGCAGTACTTC.